This TCR beta chain was sequenced during a study of Graves' ophthalmopathy and Graves' hyperthyroidism. Study observations and caveats: Built on 13 signatures, a model told ophthalmopathy apart from stable hyperthyroidism with 85% to 90% sensitivity and under 83% specificity.

This clonotype was counted between two and nine times. Its antigen is currently unknown. Amplification of TCR beta CDR3 regions used RNA transcripts. RT-PCR in the first round used HTBI primers; a second-round multiplex PCR followed. TCRdb passed the multiplex PCR reads through MiXCR, listing each CDR3 protein once. The sample yields a few hundred thousand distinct CDR3 sequences, under 40% seen once. Germline V gene data show CDR1 as MGHRA and CDR2 as YSYEKL. This CDR3 region has 18 residues. Trimming cost V 0 bases and J 1 base, with 19 bases left between them. This TCR came from an adult man with Graves' hyperthyroidism. The sequenced material came from peripheral blood or thyroid tissue (not recorded which). V gene TRBV4-1 combines with J gene TRBJ2-7, with D perhaps TRBD1 (7 bases). The chain's CDR3 is CASSQDGGTASTSYEQYF. The CDR3 DNA sequence: TGCGCCAGCAGCCAAGATGGAGGGACAGCCAGTACTTCCTACGAGCAGTACTTC.